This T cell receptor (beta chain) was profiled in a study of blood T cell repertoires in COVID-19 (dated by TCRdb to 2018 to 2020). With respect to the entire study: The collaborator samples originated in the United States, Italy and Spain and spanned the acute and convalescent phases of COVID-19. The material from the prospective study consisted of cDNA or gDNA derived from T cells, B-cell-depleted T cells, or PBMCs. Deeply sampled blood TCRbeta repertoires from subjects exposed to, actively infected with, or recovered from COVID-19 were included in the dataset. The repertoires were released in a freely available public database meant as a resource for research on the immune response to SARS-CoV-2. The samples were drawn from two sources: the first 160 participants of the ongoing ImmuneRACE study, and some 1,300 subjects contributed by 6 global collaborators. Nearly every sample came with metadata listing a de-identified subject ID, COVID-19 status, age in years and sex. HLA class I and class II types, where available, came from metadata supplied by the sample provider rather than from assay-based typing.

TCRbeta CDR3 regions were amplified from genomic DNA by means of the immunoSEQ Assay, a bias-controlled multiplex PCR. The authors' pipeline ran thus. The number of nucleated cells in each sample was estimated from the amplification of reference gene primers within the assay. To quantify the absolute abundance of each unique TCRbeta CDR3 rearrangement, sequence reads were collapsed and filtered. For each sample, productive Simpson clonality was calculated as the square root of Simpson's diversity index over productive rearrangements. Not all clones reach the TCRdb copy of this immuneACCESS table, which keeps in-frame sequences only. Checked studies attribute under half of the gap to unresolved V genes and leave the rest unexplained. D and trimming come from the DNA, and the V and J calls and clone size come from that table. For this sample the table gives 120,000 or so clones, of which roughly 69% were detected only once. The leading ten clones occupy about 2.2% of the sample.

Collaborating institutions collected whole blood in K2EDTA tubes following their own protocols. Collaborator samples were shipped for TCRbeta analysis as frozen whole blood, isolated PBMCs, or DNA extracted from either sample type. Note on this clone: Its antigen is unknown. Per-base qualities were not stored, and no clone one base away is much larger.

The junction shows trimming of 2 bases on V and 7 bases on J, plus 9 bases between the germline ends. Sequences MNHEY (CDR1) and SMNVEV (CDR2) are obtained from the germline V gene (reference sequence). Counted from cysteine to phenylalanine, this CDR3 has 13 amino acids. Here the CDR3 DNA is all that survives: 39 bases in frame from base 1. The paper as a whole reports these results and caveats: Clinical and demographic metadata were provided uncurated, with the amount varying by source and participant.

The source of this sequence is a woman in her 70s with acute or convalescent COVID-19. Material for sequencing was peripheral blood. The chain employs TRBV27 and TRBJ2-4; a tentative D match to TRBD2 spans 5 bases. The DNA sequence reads TGTGCCAGCAGTTTAAGGGAGCGCAACATTCAGTACTTC. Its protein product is CASSLRERNIQYF.